The 14 T cell receptor beta chains below were found in one sample sequenced in a study of cytomegalovirus exposure and HLA in healthy donors. PCR primers comprised 60 Vbeta and 13 Jbeta primers. The method was immunoSEQ multiplex PCR; TCRdb's version includes in-frame clones alone and lacks a portion of them. The sample includes more than 110,000 clones, around 79% of them seen just once. Sequencing used PBMCs. These receptors all come from a female donor in good health and CMV-seronegative.

DNA of the CDR3: TGTGCCAGCAGTTTAGCCGGGACAGGGTTCGCCTACGAGCAGTACTTC. Translated: CASSLAGTGFAYEQYF. The V call is TRBV28, the J call TRBJ2-7, with 9 bases fitting TRBD1. Germline CDR1 reads MDHEN; CDR2 reads SYDVKM. CDR3 length: 16 residues. The V gene end was trimmed by 2 bases and the J gene end by 2 bases; junction bases not matched to a gene: 7. The entire variable domain, with the rest obtained from reference TRBV28 and TRBJ2-7, is as follows: DVKVTQSSRYLVKRTGEKVFLECVQDMDHENMFWYRQDPGLGLRLIYFSYDVKMKEKGDIPEGYSVSREKKERFSLILESASTNQTSMYLCASSLAGTGFAYEQYFGPGTRLTVT.

The V and J genes are TRBV30 and TRBJ2-5, with TRBD2 matching 10 bases. Germline-derived CDR1 and CDR2 are GTSNPN and SVGIG (reference sequence). V lost 5 bases and J lost 2; bases outside the gene matches: 5. This CDR3 has 14 amino acids. In nucleotides, the CDR3 is TGTGCCTGGGGACTAGCGGCTTTTCAAGAGACCCAGTACTTC. It is translated as CAWGLAAFQETQYF.

The V call is TRBV12-5, the J call TRBJ1-2, with D possibly TRBD1 on 6 matching bases. Germline CDR1 and CDR2: LGHNT and FRNRAP. Trimming took off 5 bases at V and 2 bases at J, with 6 bases between the two ends. The CDR3 extends over 12 amino acids. In DNA, the CDR3 is TGTGCTAGTGGTACAGGGAACTATGGCTACACCTTC. It specifies CASGTGNYGYTF.

The gene calls are TRBV7-8 and TRBJ2-5, with D unclear. The CDR3 extends over 14 amino acids. Germline-derived CDR1 and CDR2 are SGHVS and FQNEAQ. Trimming stripped 4 bases from V and 5 bases from J, with 14 bases between. CDR3 sequence: CASSSLSRLETQYF. The CDR3 coding sequence is TGTGCCAGCAGCTCCTTGTCCCGTTTGGAGACCCAGTACTTC.

The V call is TRBV28, the J call TRBJ1-4; D is unclear. The CDR3 extends over 13 amino acids. Trimming shortened V by 7 bases and J by 5 bases, and 11 bases separated the two germline ends. Per the germline V gene, CDR1 is MDHEN and CDR2 is SYDVKM. CDR3 sequence (DNA): TGTGCCAGCACCTCGGGTTTGAATGAAAAACTGTTTTTT. Amino acids: CASTSGLNEKLFF.

This chain uses TRBV4-1 with TRBJ2-1, with 16 bases matching TRBD2. CDR1 is MGHRA and CDR2 is YSYEKL in the germline V gene. V was pared by 0 bases and J by 6 bases, with 11 bases of the junction left unmatched. CDR3 length: 20 amino acids. CDR3 in DNA: TGCGCCAGCAGCCAAGATCGCGCGGGACTAGCGGGGGGGGGATCCAATGAGCAGTTCTTC. Encoded protein: CASSQDRAGLAGGGSNEQFF.

This chain joins TRBV10-3 and TRBJ2-1; possible D gene TRBD2, 6 bases. Deletions cut 0 bases from V and 9 bases from J, with 15 bases between. The V gene's germline CDR1 is ENHRY and CDR2 SYGVKD. This CDR3 comprises 15 residues. CDR3 sequence reads: CAISESWREVGEQFF. The CDR3 DNA reads TGTGCCATCAGTGAGTCTTGGAGGGAGGTCGGTGAGCAGTTCTTC.

The V call is TRBV20-1, the J call TRBJ2-1, with a weak D call TRBD1 (5 bases). Germline V gene data show CDR1 as DFQATT and CDR2 as SNEGSKA (reference sequence). V was trimmed by 5 bases and J by 8 bases, leaving 10 bases between them. This CDR3 comprises 11 residues. This CDR3 reads CSAGRRDEQFF. Written as DNA, the CDR3 is TGCAGTGCTGGACGCAGGGATGAGCAGTTCTTC.

This clone was seen once. The chain uses TRBV13 and TRBJ2-3; 7 bases align to TRBD1. Germline-derived CDR1 and CDR2 are PRHDT and FYEKMQ (reference sequence). After removal of 4 bases from V and 8 bases from J, the junction contained 9 bases not matched to a gene. The CDR3 spans 14 residues. The CDR3 loop is CASSSTGFLATQYF. DNA for the CDR3: TGTGCCAGCAGCTCGACAGGGTTTCTCGCTACGCAGTATTTT.

This clone showed up just once. J is TRBJ2-5 and V is TRBV19; 10 positions agree with TRBD1. V lost 6 bases, J lost 5 bases, and 3 bases stayed unmatched. CDR1 LNHDA and CDR2 SQIVND come from the germline V gene (reference sequence). The length of the CDR3 is 13 residues. CDR3 nucleotide sequence: TGTGCCAGTAGGGGGACAGGGGTGGAGACCCAGTACTTC. Translating it yields CASRGTGVETQYF.

The J gene is TRBJ2-7, the V gene TRBV5-1, with D possibly being TRBD1 (5 bases). The CDR3 is made up of 12 amino acids. CDR1 and CDR2 (germline): SGHRS, YFSETQ. The germline V and J ends were trimmed by 0 bases and 6 bases, with 7 bases remaining between them. The CDR3 nucleotides are TGCGCCAGCAGCTTGGACCAGGGCGAGCAGTACTTC. Translated: CASSLDQGEQYF. Full variable domain (outside the CDR3, taken from reference TRBV5-1 and TRBJ2-7): KAGVTQTPRYLIKTRGQQVTLSCSPISGHRSVSWYQQTPGQGLQFLFEYFSETQRNKGNFPGRFSGRQFSNSRSEMNVSTLELGDSALYLCASSLDQGEQYFGPGTRLTVT.

This chain joins TRBV2 and TRBJ2-2; weak D call: TRBD1 (6 bases). Per germline, CDR1 SNHLY and CDR2 FYNNEI. V lost 7 bases and J lost 3, with 15 bases in between. The CDR3 totals 15 residues. The CDR3 region is CASNEFRGDTGELFF. In DNA, the CDR3 is TGTGCCAGCAATGAGTTCAGGGGCGACACCGGGGAGCTGTTTTTT.

The V gene is TRBV18, the J gene TRBJ2-7; 13 bases are shared with TRBD2. The junction had 4 bases not matched to a gene; V was cut back by 3 bases and J by 5 bases. This CDR3 contains 15 residues. Germline V CDR1 and CDR2: KGHSH, LQKENI. The CDR3 DNA reads as TGTGCCAGCTCACCGGGACTAGCGGGAATCGACGAGCAGTACTTC. It specifies CASSPGLAGIDEQYF.

The V gene is TRBV7-2, the J gene TRBJ1-2; possible D gene TRBD1, 5 bases. CDR1 is SGHTA, CDR2 FQGNSA, per germline. This CDR3 has 12 amino acids. The ends were cut back, 5 bases at V and 13 bases at J, with 17 bases in the middle. CDR3 region: CASSPAGAGPTF. The CDR3 DNA follows: TGTGCCAGCAGCCCCGCCGGTGCAGGGCCCACCTTC.